This T cell receptor (beta chain) was identified in a study of early T cells in non-severe SARS-CoV-2 infection. CDR1 and CDR2 from the germline V gene are KGHSH and LQKENI. V was cut by 0 bases and J by 5 bases, with 13 bases left in between. The CDR3 is 15 residues long. Separate cDNA molecules each had unique molecular identifiers attached to them. MiXCR was run by TCRdb on the 5' RACE reads, yielding one entry per CDR3 protein. The sample consists of tens of thousands of distinct CDR3 sequences, 4% to 5.5% of them appearing once. What was sequenced was whole blood. This sequence originates from an adult who was a healthcare worker with PCR-confirmed SARS-CoV-2 infection or an uninfected control (not recorded which). V is TRBV18 and J is TRBJ2-5; D possibly corresponds to TRBD2 (7 bases). CDR3 coding DNA: TGTGCCAGCTCACCACCGAGGGGGGGGCACGAGACCCAGTACTTC. It codes for CASSPPRGGHETQYF.